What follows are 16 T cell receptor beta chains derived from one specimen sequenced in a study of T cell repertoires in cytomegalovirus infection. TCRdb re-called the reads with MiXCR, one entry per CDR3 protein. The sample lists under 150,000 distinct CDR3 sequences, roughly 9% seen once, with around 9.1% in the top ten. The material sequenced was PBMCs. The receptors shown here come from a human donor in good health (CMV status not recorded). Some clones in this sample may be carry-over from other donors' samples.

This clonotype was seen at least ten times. CDR3 amino acids: CASSLPTGGANVLTF. CDR3 nucleotide sequence: TGTGCCAGCAGCTTGCCTACCGGTGGGGCCAACGTCCTGACTTTC. This sequence joins TRBV7-2 and TRBJ2-6; no definite D call. The V and J ends lost 3 bases and 3 bases respectively, with 9 bases between them. Germline V gene data show CDR1 as SGHTA and CDR2 as FQGNSA. This CDR3 comprises 15 residues.

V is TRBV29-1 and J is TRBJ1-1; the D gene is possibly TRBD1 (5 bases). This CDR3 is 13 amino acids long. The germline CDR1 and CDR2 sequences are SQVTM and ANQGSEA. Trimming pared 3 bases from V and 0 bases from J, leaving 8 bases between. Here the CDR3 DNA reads TGCAGCGTTGATCCGGGGGTGAACACTGAAGCTTTCTTT. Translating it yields CSVDPGVNTEAFF.

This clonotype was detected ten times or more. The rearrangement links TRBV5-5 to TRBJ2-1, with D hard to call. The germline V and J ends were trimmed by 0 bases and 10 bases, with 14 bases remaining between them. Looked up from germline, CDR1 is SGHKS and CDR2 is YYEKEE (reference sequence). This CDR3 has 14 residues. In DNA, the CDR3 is TGTGCCAGCAGCTTGGCGACGGGTGTCAAGGAGCAGTTCTTC. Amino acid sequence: CASSLATGVKEQFF.

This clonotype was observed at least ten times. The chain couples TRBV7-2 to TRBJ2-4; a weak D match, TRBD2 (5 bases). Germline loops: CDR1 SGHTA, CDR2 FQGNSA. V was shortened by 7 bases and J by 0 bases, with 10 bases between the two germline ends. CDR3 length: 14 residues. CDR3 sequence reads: CASTVRGAKNIQYF. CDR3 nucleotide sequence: TGTGCCAGCACCGTCCGGGGAGCCAAAAACATTCAGTACTTC.

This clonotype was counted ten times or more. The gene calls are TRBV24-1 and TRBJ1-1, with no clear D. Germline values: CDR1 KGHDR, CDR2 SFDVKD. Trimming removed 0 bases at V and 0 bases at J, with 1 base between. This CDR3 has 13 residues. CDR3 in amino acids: CATSDLLNTEAFF. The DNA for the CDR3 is TGTGCCACCAGTGATTTGTTGAACACTGAAGCTTTCTTT.

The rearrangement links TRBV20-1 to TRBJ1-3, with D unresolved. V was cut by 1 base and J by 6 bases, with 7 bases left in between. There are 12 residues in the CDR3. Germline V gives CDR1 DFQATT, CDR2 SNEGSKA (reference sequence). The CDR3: CSARVGENTIYF. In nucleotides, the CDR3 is TGCAGTGCTAGAGTTGGGGAAAACACCATATATTTT.

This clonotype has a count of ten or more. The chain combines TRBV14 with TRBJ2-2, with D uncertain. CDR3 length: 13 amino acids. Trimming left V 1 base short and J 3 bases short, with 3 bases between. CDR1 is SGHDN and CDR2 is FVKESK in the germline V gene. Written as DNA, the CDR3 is TGTGCCAGCAGCCAAGCCGACACCGGGGAGCTGTTTTTT. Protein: CASSQADTGELFF.

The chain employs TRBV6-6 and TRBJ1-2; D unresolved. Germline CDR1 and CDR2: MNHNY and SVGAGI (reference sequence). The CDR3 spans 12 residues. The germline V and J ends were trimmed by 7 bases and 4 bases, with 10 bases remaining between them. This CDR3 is CASIGPSYGYTF. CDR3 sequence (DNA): TGTGCCAGCATCGGACCGTCCTATGGCTACACCTTC.

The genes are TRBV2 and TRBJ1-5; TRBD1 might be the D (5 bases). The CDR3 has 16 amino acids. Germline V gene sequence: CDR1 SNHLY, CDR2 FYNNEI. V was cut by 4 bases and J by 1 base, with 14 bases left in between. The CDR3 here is CASSGGTGGSNQPQHF. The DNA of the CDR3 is TGTGCCAGCAGTGGGGGGACGGGCGGGAGCAATCAGCCCCAGCATTTT.

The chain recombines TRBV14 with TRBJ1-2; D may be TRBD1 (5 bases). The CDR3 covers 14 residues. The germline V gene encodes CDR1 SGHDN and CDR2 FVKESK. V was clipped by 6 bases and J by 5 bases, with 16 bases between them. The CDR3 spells CASSQRGREYGYTF. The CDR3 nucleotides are TGTGCCAGCAGTCAACGGGGCCGGGAGTATGGCTACACCTTC.

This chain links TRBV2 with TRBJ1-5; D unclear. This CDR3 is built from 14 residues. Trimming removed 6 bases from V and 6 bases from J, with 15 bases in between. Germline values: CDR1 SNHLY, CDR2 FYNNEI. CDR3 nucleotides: TGTGCCAGCAGCCCCGGCAGAATTAGTCAGCCCCAGCATTTT. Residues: CASSPGRISQPQHF.

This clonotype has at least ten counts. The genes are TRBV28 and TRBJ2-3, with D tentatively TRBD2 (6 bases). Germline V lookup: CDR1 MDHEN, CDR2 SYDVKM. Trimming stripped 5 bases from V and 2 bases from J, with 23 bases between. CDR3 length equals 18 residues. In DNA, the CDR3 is TGTGCCAGCAGTCCCGACCCCCCCGGGGGAGAATACACAGATACGCAGTATTTT. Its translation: CASSPDPPGGEYTDTQYF.

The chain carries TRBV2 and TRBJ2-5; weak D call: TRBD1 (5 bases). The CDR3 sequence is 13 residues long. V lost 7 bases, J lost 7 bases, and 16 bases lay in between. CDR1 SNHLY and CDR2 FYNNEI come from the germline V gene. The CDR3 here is CASTNEGVGTQYF. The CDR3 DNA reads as TGTGCCAGCACCAACGAAGGGGTAGGGACCCAGTACTTC.

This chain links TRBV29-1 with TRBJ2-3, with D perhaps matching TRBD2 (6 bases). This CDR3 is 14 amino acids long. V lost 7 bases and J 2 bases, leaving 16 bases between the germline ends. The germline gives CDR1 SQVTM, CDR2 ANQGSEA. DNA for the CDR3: TGCAGCGGTCGTAGCGGAACCCTCACAGATACGCAGTATTTT. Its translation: CSGRSGTLTDTQYF.

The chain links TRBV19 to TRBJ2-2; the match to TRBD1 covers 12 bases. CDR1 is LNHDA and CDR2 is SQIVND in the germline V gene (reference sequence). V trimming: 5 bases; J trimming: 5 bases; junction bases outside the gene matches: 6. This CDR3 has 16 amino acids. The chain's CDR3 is CASSLGQGANTGELFF. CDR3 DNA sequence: TGTGCCAGTAGTTTGGGACAGGGGGCTAATACCGGGGAGCTGTTTTTT.

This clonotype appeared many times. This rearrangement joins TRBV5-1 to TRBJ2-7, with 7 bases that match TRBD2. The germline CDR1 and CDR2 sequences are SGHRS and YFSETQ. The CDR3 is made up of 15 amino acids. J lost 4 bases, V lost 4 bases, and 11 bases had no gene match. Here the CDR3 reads CASSHGIAGLYEQYF. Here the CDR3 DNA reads TGCGCCAGCAGCCACGGAATAGCGGGCCTTTACGAGCAGTACTTC.